These 8 T cell receptor beta chains were all obtained from the same sample, sequenced in a study of cytomegalovirus exposure and HLA in healthy donors. A multiplex PCR was run with 60 Vbeta primers and 13 Jbeta primers. TCRdb keeps only in-frame clones here, not all; method: immunoSEQ multiplex PCR. The table records over 60,000 clones, 75% of them present only once. The sample comprised PBMCs. All receptors come from a man aged 70 or older in good health and CMV-seronegative.

The V gene is TRBV19, the J gene TRBJ1-1; D is perhaps TRBD1 (6 bases). CDR3 length: 17 residues. Germline loops: CDR1 LNHDA, CDR2 SQIVND (reference sequence). The V and J ends lost 3 bases and 0 bases respectively, with 17 bases between them. In nucleotides, the CDR3 is TGTGCCAGTAGTATCCAAACAGGATGGGACATGAACACTGAAGCTTTCTTT. It encodes CASSIQTGWDMNTEAFF.

In nucleotides, the CDR3 is TGTGCCAGCAGCTTAGGGGTGTCTAGGGGCTACACCTTC. The encoded protein is CASSLGVSRGYTF. This chain links TRBV7-2 with TRBJ1-2; D remains ambiguous. There are 13 residues in the CDR3. The germline CDR1 and CDR2 sequences are SGHTA and FQGNSA. The germline V and J ends were trimmed by 1 base and 8 bases, with 11 bases remaining between them.

The chain couples TRBV28 to TRBJ2-5; TRBD1 aligns across 7 bases. The CDR3 length is 16 residues. Germline assignment: CDR1 MDHEN and CDR2 SYDVKM. V lost 4 bases and J lost 1; bases outside the gene matches: 9. CDR3 sequence (DNA): TGTGCCAGCAGTTCCCCGCTGACAGGGACCCAAGAGACCCAGTACTTC. This sequence encodes CASSSPLTGTQETQYF.

This chain uses TRBV5-8 with TRBJ2-5, with 11 bases fitting TRBD2. Unmatched junction bases numbered 8, after V lost 0 bases and J lost 4 bases. Germline CDR1 reads SGHTS; CDR2 reads YDEGEE. The CDR3 runs 17 residues. DNA of the CDR3: TGTGCCAGCAGCTTGGGGCTAGCGGGAGGAGTAGGAGAGACCCAGTACTTC. Translating gives CASSLGLAGGVGETQYF.

This chain connects TRBV30 to TRBJ1-6; TRBD1 matches 8 bases. The CDR3 is 12 amino acids. Germline CDR1 GTSNPN, CDR2 SVGIG (reference sequence). Trimming cost V 5 bases and J 8 bases; bases outside gene matches: 2. The CDR3 DNA reads as TGTGCCTGGGACAGGGGATATTCACCCCTCCACTTT. Translation gives CAWDRGYSPLHF. Full variable domain (missing parts from reference TRBV30 and TRBJ1-6): SQTIHQWPATLVQPVGSPLSLECTVEGTSNPNLYWYRQAAGRGLQLLFYSVGIGQISSEVPQNLSASRPQDRQFILSSKKLLLSDSGFYLCAWDRGYSPLHFGNGTRLTVT.

This rearrangement joins TRBV7-2 to TRBJ2-1; D gene unclear. V gave up 1 base and J gave up 4 bases, with 5 bases separating them. The CDR3 extends over 13 amino acids. Germline values: CDR1 SGHTA, CDR2 FQGNSA. In nucleotides, the CDR3 is TGTGCCAGCAGCTTAGAACAGTACAATGAGCAGTTCTTC. Encoded protein: CASSLEQYNEQFF.

This chain joins TRBV19 and TRBJ1-3; D perhaps matches TRBD1 (6 bases). The V end lost 2 bases, the J end lost 2 bases, and 16 bases lay between the germline ends. The CDR3 is 17 amino acids. CDR1 LNHDA and CDR2 SQIVND come from the germline V gene (reference sequence). The CDR3 coding sequence is TGTGCCAGTAGTATATACAGGGACACTTGGACTGGAAACACCATATATTTT. Protein product: CASSIYRDTWTGNTIYF.

This clone was observed a few times. This chain connects TRBV30 to TRBJ2-5, with D unresolved. Germline CDR1 GTSNPN, CDR2 SVGIG (reference sequence). This CDR3 has 14 amino acids. Trimming shortened V by 3 bases and J by 0 bases, and 11 bases separated the two germline ends. The CDR3 DNA reads as TGTGCCTGGAGAGCGTTGGCGAACCAAGAGACCCAGTACTTC. This sequence encodes CAWRALANQETQYF.